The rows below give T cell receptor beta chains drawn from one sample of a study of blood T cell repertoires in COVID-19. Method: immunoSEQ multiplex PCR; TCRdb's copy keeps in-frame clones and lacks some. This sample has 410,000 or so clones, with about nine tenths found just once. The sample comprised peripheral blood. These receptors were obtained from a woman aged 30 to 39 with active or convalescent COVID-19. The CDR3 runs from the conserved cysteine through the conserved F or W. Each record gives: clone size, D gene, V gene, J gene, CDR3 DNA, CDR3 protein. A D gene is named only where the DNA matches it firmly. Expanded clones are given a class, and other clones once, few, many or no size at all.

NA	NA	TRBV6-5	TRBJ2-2	TGTGCCTCCTCCACCAGGGTGAACACCGGGGAGCTGTTTTTT	CASSTRVNTGELFF
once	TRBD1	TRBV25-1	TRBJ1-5	TGTGCCAGCAGTGTTGGACAGGGGACCAATCAGCCCCAGCATTTT	CASSVGQGTNQPQHF
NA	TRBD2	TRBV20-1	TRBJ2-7	TGCAGTGCTAGTTCGACTAGCGGGGGATACGAGCAGTACTTC	CSASSTSGGYEQYF
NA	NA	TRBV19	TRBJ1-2	TGTGCCAGTAGCGCGGAAAGCGGTTCCAACTATGGCTACACCTTC	CASSAESGSNYGYTF
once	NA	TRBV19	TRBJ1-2	TGTGCCAGTAGTATCCCAGGGATAATTAACTATGGCTACACCTTC	CASSIPGIINYGYTF
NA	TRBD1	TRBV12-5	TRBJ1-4	TGTGCTAGTGGTTCGCCCGACAGGGAGAGTGAAAAACTGTTTTTT	CASGSPDRESEKLFF
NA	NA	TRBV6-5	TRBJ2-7	TGTGCCAGCAACGGACATGACCCGTCCTACGAGCAGTACTTC	CASNGHDPSYEQYF
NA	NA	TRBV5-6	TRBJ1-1	TGTGCCAGCAGCTTGGGGCGGATTGAAGCTTTCTTT	CASSLGRIEAFF
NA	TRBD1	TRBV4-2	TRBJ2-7	TGTGCCAGCAGCCACCCGACAGGGGGATCCTACGAGCAGTACTTC	CASSHPTGGSYEQYF
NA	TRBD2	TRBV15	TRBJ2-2	TGTGCCACCAGCAGAGGTAGCGGGAGAAGCACCGGGGAGCTGTTTTTT	CATSRGSGRSTGELFF
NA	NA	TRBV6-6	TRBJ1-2	TGTGCCAGCAGTTACAGGGGGGGAGAGGCTAACTATGGCTACACCTTC	CASSYRGGEANYGYTF
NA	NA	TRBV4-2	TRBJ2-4	TGTGCCAGCAGCCCCTCTTTCGGCATTCAGTACTTC	CASSPSFGIQYF
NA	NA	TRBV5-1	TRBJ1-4	TGCGCCAGCTCTCCCGGGCCGGGGACTAATGAAAAACTGTTTTTT	CASSPGPGTNEKLFF
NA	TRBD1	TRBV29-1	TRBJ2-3	TGCAGCGTCATTTCCGACAGGGGCAGGACAGATACGCAGTATTTT	CSVISDRGRTDTQYF
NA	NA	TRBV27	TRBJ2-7	TGTGCCAGCAGTTTATTTACCAGCGGGTCCCAAGAGCAGTACTTC	CASSLFTSGSQEQYF
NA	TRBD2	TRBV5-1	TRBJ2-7	TGCGCCAGCAGCCCACTAGCGGGGGGGTCGACCCTCTACGAGCAGTACTTC	CASSPLAGGSTLYEQYF
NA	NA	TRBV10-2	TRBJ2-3	TGCGCCAGCAGTGAGCAGGCAGTAGATACGCAGTATTTT	CASSEQAVDTQYF
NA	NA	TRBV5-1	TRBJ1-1	TGCGCCAGCAGCTTGTATTATATGAACACTGAAGCTTTCTTT	CASSLYYMNTEAFF
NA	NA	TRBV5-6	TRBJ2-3	TGTGCCAGCAGCTTGCCGACAGAGGGCACAGATACGCAGTATTTT	CASSLPTEGTDTQYF
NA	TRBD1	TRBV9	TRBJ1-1	TGTGCCAGCAGCGGGCTGCCAGGGGGGAACACTGAAGCTTTCTTT	CASSGLPGGNTEAFF
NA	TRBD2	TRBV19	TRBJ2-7	TGTGCCTCAACCCGGTTCGGAGCGGGAGGGCCTAACGAGCAGTACTTC	CASTRFGAGGPNEQYF
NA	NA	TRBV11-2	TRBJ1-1	TGTGCCAGCAGCTCCTGGGACAAGAACACTGAAGCTTTCTTT	CASSSWDKNTEAFF
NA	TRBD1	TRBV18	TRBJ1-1	TGTGCCAGCTCCACAGGCTTACAACAGGGGGCTGGGAACACTGAAGCTTTCTTT	CASSTGLQQGAGNTEAFF
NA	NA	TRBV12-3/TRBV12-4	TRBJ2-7	TGTGCCAGCAGTTTCGCGGTCAACTACGAGCAGTACTTC	CASSFAVNYEQYF
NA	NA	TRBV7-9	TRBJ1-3	TGTGCCAGCAGCCTTCAGCCAGGTTCAACCGGAAACACCATATATTTT	CASSLQPGSTGNTIYF
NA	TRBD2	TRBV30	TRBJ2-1	TGTGCCTGGAGCCGGGGGGGTTCCTACAATGAGCAGTTCTTC	CAWSRGGSYNEQFF